The entry below gives a single TCR beta chain sequence along with its context. This sample stems from a study of preoperative IRX-2 immunotherapy in early breast cancer. TCRdb keeps only in-frame clones here, not all; method: immunoSEQ multiplex PCR. The sample holds 40,000 to 45,000 clones, roughly 77% seen once. The sample's treatment: preoperative locoregional IRX-2 cytokine immunotherapy. Samples came from a phase Ib trial of preoperative locoregional IRX-2 cytokine immunotherapy. The V segment lost 4 bases and the J segment 4 bases; nucleotides outside the gene matches: 8. Per the germline V gene, CDR1 is MNHGY and CDR2 is SAAAGT. The CDR3 contains 15 residues.

The chain is built from TRBV6-8 and TRBJ2-7; 9 nucleotides match TRBD1. The TCR originated in a human donor with breast cancer. The sample here was tumor tissue, taken after IRX-2 immunotherapy. CDR3 amino acids: CASSLATGGMYEQYF. The CDR3 coding sequence is TGTGCCAGCAGTTTGGCCACAGGGGGCATGTACGAGCAGTACTTC.